This T cell receptor beta chain was recorded in a study of T cells in Graves' hyperthyroidism and ophthalmopathy. Amplified regions were TCR beta CDR3 sequences from RNA transcripts. During a first-round RT-PCR of the TCR CDR3, the HTBI primer set was used. TCRdb reprocessed the multiplex PCR reads via MiXCR and lists one record per CDR3 protein. The data show about 520,000 distinct CDR3 sequences, 24% seen once. The CDR3 is 14 amino acids. Germline CDR1 and CDR2: MNHEY and SMNVEV (reference sequence). This clonotype was observed many times. Being one base from a much bigger clone, this may be a read error.

This TCR came from a woman in her twenties or thirties with Graves' ophthalmopathy. Sequencing was performed on blood. The chain combines TRBV27 with TRBJ2-5; 8 positions match TRBD1. CDR3 region: CVSGQGVWGDTQYF. The CDR3, as DNA: TGTGTCAGCGGACAGGGAGTTTGGGGAGACACCCAGTACTTC.